What follows is one TCR beta chain and its context. TCRdb keeps only in-frame clones here, not all; method: immunoSEQ multiplex PCR. Among roughly 41,000 clones listed, about 91% were seen once. Trimming removed 0 bases at V and 2 bases at J, with 11 bases between. The CDR3 has 15 amino acids. The germline gives CDR1 SGHDT, CDR2 YYEEEE. This sample is drawn from a study of OX40 agonist ivuxolimab in advanced cancers. Autoimmune disease history or systemic immunosuppression disqualified patients. The receptor comes from an adult with an advanced solid tumor such as melanoma, head and neck, liver or kidney cancer. The chain joins TRBV5-6 to TRBJ2-5, with D possibly matching TRBD2 (6 bases). The sequences come from CD4+ or CD8+ T cells sorted from blood, collected in a trial of the OX40 agonist ivuxolimab. The CDR3 DNA reads as TGTGCCAGCAGCTTGGACGGGAGAGCTCAAGAGACCCAGTACTTC. It encodes CASSLDGRAQETQYF.